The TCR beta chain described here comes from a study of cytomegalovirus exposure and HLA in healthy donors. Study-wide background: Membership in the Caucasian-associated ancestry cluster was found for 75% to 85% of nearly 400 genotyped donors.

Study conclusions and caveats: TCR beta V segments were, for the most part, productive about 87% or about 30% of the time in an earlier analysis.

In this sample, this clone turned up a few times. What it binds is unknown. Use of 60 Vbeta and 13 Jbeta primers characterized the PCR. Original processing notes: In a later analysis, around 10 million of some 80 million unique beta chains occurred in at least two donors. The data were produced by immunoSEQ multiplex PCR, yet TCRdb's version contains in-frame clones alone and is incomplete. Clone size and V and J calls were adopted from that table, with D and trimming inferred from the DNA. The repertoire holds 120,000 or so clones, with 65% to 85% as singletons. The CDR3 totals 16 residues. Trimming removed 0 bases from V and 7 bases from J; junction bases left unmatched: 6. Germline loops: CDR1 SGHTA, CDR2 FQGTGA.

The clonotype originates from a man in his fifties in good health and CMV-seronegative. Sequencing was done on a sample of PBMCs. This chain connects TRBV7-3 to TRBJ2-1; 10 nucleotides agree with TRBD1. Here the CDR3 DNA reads TGTGCCAGCAGCTTAACGGGGGGACAGGGGTGGAATGAGCAGTTCTTC. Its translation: CASSLTGGQGWNEQFF.